This T cell receptor (beta chain) originates from a study of blood T cells in healthy people across ages. Study-level points and caveats: Older age went with lower TCR beta diversity per million T cells, in a roughly linear way. The study regarded diversity estimates from one million T cells as underestimates.

V was shortened by 4 bases and J by 7 bases, with 19 bases between the two germline ends. CDR3 length: 15 residues. Germline V CDR1 and CDR2: WNHNN, SYGVQD (reference sequence). On this clonotype: Antigen specificity is unknown.

Extraction yielded at least 5.5 micrograms of total RNA per sample. For the second PCR, which ran for 7 to 11 cycles, a sample-barcoded 5' primer and a J-beta primer mix were used. TCRdb processed the 5' RACE reads anew with MiXCR; each CDR3 protein has one entry. The sample has under 2,000,000 distinct CDR3 sequences, around 48% seen once. The chain couples TRBV10-1 to TRBJ2-5, with D perhaps matching TRBD1 (6 bases). The sequenced sample consisted of blood. The receptor was isolated from a woman in her thirties or forties in good health. CDR3 DNA sequence: TGCGCCAGCAGTGCGGCAGGGGCCCTTCGAGGGACCCAGTACTTC. Translating gives CASSAAGALRGTQYF.